Sequencing of this T cell receptor (beta chain) was carried out in a study of T cell repertoires in cytomegalovirus infection. The wider study: Signatures in public TCR beta sequences pointed to both CMV infection and matching HLA type. Study-wide results and caveats: Cumulative public TCR beta family frequency identified CMV carriers with the relevant HLA. The ex vivo response showed dominance by HLA-C-restricted CMV-specific TCR beta clonotypes.

This clonotype was seen ten or more times. Its antigen is still unknown. A single record per CDR3 protein comes from TCRdb applying MiXCR to the reads. The sample records roughly 500,000 distinct CDR3 sequences, roughly 12% being singletons. The CDR3 is 14 amino acids. Between the trimmed V and J ends, which lost 4 bases and 4 bases, there was a span of 11 bases. CDR1 and CDR2 from the germline V gene are SGHRS and YFSETQ. The rearrangement links TRBV5-1 to TRBJ1-4; D call uncertain. This clonotype originated in a human donor in good health (CMV status not recorded). Some clones in this sample may be carry-over from other donors' samples. Input material: PBMCs. DNA of the CDR3: TGCGCCAGCAGCGCCGCACCAAATAATGAAAAACTGTTTTTT. This gives the protein CASSAAPNNEKLFF.